The table lists the clone carrying this T cell receptor (beta chain) with a few counts. TCRdb re-analysed the RT-PCR reads in MiXCR, keeping a single row per CDR3 protein. This sample has about 960,000 distinct CDR3 sequences, with 18% found just once. This sample is drawn from a study of patients and donors after allogeneic stem cell transplantation. Per germline, CDR1 LNHDA and CDR2 SQIVND (reference sequence). The V gene lost 3 bases and the J gene lost 2 bases, with 11 bases spanning the gap. The CDR3 contains 15 residues. The chain carries TRBV19 and TRBJ2-1; weak D call: TRBD1 (5 bases). The receptor's source is a human donor who was either an allogeneic HSCT recipient or a stem cell or donor lymphocyte infusion donor (not recorded which). It is not recorded whose cells these are; they may come from a transplant donor. Sequenced: blood, either unsorted or a sorted T cell fraction (not recorded which). DNA for the CDR3: TGTGCCAGTAGTATTCAGACAGCTACCTACAATGAGCAGTTCTTC. This gives the protein CASSIQTATYNEQFF.